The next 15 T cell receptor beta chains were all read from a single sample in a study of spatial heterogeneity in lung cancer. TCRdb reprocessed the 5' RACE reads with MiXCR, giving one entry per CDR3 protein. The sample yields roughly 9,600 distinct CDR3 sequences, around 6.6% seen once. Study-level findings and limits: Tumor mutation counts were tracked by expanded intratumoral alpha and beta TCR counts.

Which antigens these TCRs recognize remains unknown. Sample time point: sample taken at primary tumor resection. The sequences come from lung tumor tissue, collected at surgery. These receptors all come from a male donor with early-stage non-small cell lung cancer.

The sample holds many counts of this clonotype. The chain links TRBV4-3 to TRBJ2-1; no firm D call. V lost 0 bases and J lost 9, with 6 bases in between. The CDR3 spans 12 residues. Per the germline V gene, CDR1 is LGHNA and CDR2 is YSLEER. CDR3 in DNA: TGCGCCAGCAGCCAAGAATGGGGTGAGCAGTTCTTC. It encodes CASSQEWGEQFF.

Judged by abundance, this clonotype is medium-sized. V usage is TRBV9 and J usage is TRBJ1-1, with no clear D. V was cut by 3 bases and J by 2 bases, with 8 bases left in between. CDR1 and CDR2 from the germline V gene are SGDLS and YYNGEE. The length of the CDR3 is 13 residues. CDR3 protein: CASSAQDNTEAFF. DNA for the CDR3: TGTGCCAGCAGCGCCCAGGACAACACTGAAGCTTTCTTT.

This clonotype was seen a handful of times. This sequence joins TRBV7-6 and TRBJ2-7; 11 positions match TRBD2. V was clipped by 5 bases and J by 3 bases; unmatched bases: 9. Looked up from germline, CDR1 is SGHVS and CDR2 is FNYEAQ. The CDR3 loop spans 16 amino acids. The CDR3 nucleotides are TGTGCCAGCAGCCATTATTCCGGGACTAGCGGCTACGAGCAGTACTTC. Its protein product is CASSHYSGTSGYEQYF.

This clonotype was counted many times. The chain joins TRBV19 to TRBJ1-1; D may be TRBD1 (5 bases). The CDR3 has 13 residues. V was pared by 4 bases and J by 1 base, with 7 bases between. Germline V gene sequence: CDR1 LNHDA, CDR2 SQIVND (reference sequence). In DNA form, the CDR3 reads TGTGCCAGTAGTAGACAGAAGAACACTGAAGCTTTCTTT. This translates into CASSRQKNTEAFF. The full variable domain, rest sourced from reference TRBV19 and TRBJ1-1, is DGGITQSPKYLFRKEGQNVTLSCEQNLNHDAMYWYRQDPGQGLRLIYYSQIVNDFQKGDIAEGYSVSREKKESFPLTVTSAQKNPTAFYLCASSRQKNTEAFFGQGTRLTVV.

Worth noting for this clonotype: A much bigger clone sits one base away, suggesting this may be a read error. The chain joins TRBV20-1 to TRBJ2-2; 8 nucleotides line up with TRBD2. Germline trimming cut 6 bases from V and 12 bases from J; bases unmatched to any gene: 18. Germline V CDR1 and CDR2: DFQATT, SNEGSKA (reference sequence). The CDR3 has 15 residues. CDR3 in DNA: TGCAGTGCCCCTCGACTAGCGACCCCCGGGGGGAAGCTGTTTTTT. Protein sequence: CSAPRLATPGGKLFF.

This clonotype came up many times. CDR3 DNA sequence: TGTGCCAGCAGCCCGTTAGGGGGGAGCTCCTATAATTCACCCCTCCACTTT. Its protein is CASSPLGGSSYNSPLHF. The rearrangement links TRBV3-1 to TRBJ1-6; D possibly corresponds to TRBD1 (6 bases). Germline assignment: CDR1 LGHDT and CDR2 YNNKEL (reference sequence). Trimming took off 4 bases at V and 0 bases at J, with 13 bases between the two ends. The CDR3 runs 17 residues.

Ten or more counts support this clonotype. The CDR3 DNA reads as TGTGCCAGCAGTTTAGCCGGGGGGACAGGATTTGTCGGGGAGCTGTTTTTT. Amino acid sequence: CASSLAGGTGFVGELFF. V gene TRBV12-3 or TRBV12-4 combines with J gene TRBJ2-2, with D possibly being TRBD1 (8 bases). The CDR3 has 17 amino acids. Trimming removed 0 bases from V and 7 bases from J, with 18 bases in between.

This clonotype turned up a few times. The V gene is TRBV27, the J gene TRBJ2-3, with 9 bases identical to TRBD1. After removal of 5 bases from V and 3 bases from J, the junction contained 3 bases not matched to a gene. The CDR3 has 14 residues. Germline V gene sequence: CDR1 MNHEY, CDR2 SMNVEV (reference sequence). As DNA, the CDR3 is TGTGCCAGCAGTAACAGGGGGCAGACAGATACGCAGTATTTT. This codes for CASSNRGQTDTQYF.

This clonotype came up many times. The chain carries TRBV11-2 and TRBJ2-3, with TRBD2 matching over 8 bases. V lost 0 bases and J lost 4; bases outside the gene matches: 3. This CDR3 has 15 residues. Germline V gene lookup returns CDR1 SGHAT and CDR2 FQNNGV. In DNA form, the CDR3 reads TGTGCCAGCAGCTTAGACGGGGGGGCTCCAGATACGCAGTATTTT. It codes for CASSLDGGAPDTQYF.

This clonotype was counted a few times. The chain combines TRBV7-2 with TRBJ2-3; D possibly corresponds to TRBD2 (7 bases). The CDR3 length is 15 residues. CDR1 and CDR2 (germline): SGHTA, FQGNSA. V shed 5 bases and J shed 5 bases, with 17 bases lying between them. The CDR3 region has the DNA TGTGCCAGCAGCCCGTCTGGGGGGGCGGGAGATACGCAGTATTTT. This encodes CASSPSGGAGDTQYF.

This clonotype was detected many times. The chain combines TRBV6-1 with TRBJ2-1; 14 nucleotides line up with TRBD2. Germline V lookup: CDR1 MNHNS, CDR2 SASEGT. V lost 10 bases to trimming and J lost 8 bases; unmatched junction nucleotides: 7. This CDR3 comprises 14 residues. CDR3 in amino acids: CATRTSGGRDEQFF. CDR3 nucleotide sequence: TGTGCCACGCGGACTAGCGGGGGGCGGGATGAGCAGTTCTTC.

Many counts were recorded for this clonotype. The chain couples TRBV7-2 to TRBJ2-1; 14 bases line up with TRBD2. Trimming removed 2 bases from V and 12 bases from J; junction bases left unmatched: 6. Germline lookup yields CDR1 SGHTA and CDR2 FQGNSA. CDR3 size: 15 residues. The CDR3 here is CASSLLRGTSGGQFF. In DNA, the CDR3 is TGTGCCAGCAGCTTACTTAGGGGGACTAGCGGGGGGCAGTTCTTC.

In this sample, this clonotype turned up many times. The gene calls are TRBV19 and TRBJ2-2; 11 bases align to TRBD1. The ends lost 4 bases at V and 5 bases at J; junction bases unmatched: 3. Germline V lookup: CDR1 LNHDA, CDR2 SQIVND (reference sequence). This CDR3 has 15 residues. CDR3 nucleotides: TGTGCCAGTAGTACCGGGACAGGGGGAACCGGGGAGCTGTTTTTT. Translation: CASSTGTGGTGELFF.

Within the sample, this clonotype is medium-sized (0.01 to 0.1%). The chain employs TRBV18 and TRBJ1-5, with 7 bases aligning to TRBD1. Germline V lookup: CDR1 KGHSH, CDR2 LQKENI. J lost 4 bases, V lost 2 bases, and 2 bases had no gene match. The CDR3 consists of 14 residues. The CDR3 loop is CASSPTTGNQPQHF. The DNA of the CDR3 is TGTGCCAGCTCACCAACGACAGGGAATCAGCCCCAGCATTTT.

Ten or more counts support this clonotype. CDR3 amino acids: CASSQEPSGGNTGELFF. CDR3 DNA: TGTGCCAGCAGCCAAGAACCTAGCGGGGGTAACACCGGGGAGCTGTTTTTT. V usage is TRBV4-2 and J usage is TRBJ2-2; TRBD2 agrees at 10 bases. Germline trimming cut 0 bases from V and 2 bases from J; bases unmatched to any gene: 3. The CDR3 is 17 amino acids. Germline V gene lookup returns CDR1 LGHNA and CDR2 YNFKEQ.